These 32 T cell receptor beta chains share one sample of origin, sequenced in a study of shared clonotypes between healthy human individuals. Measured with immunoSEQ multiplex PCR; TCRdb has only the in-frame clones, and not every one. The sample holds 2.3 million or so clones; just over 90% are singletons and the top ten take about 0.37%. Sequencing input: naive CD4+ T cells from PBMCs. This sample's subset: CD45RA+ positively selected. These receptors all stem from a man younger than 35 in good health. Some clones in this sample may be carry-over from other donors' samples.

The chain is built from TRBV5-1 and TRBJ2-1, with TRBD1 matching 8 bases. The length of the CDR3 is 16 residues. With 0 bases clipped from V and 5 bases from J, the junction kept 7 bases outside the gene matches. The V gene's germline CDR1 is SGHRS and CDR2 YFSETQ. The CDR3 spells CASSLVSGGNHNEQFF. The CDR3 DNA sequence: TGCGCCAGCAGCTTGGTTTCAGGGGGCAACCACAATGAGCAGTTCTTC.

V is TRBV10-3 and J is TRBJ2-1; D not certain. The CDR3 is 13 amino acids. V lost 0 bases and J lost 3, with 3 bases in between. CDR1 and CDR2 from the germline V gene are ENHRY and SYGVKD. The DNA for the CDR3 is TGTGCCATCAGTGAGTCGGACTACAATGAGCAGTTCTTC. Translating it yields CAISESDYNEQFF.

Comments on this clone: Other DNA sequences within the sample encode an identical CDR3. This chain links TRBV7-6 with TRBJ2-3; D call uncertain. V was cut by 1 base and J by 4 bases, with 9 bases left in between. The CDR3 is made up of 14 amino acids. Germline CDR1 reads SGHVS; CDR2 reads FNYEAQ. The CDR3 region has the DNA TGTGCCAGCAGCTTAGACGGCACCCCAGATACGCAGTATTTT. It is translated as CASSLDGTPDTQYF.

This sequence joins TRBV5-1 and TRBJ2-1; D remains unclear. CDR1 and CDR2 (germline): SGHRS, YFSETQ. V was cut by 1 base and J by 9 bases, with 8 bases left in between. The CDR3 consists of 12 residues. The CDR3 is CASSLSQPEQFF. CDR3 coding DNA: TGCGCCAGCAGCTTGTCCCAACCTGAGCAGTTCTTC.

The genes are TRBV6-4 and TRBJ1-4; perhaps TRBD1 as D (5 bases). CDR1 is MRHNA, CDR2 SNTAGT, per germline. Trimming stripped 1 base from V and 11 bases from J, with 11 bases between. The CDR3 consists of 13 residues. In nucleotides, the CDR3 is TGTGCCAGCAGTGACTTCGGGGGAGGGAAACTGTTTTTT. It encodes CASSDFGGGKLFF.

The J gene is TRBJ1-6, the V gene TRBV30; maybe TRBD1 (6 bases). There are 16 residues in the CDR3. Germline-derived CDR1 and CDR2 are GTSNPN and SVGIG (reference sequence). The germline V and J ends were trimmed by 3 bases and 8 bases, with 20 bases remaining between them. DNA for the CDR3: TGTGCCTGGAGCAAGGACAGAGCACCCCATGATTCACCCCTCCACTTT. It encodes CAWSKDRAPHDSPLHF. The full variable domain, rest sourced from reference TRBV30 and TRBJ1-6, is SQTIHQWPATLVQPVGSPLSLECTVEGTSNPNLYWYRQAAGRGLQLLFYSVGIGQISSEVPQNLSASRPQDRQFILSSKKLLLSDSGFYLCAWSKDRAPHDSPLHFGNGTRLTVT.

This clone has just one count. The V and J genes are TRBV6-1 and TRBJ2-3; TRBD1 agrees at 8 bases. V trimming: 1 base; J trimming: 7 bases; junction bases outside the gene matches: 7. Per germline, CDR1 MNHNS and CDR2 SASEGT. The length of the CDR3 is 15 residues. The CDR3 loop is CASSEGTGSVHTQYF. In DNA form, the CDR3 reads TGTGCCAGCAGTGAAGGGACAGGGTCAGTCCATACGCAGTATTTT.

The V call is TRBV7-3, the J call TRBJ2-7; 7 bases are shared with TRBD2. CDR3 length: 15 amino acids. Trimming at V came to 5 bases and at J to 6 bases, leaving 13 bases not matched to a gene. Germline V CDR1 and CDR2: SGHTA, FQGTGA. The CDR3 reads CASSPEASGSSEQYF. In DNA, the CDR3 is TGTGCCAGCAGCCCGGAGGCTAGCGGTTCGAGCGAGCAGTACTTC. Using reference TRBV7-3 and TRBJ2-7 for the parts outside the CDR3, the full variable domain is GAGVSQTPSNKVTEKGKYVELRCDPISGHTALYWYRQSLGQGPEFLIYFQGTGAADDSGLPNDRFFAVRPEGSVSTLKIQRTERGDSAVYLCASSPEASGSSEQYFGPGTRLTVT.

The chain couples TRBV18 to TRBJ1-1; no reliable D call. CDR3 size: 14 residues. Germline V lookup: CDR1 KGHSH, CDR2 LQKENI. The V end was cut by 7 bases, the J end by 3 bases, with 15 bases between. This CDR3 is CASLKTDKDTEAFF. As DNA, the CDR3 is TGTGCCAGCTTGAAGACGGATAAGGACACTGAAGCTTTCTTT.

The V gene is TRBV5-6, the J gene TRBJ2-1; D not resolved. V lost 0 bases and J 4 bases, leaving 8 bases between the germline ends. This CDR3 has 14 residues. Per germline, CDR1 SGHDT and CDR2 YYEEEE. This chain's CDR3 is CASSLVASYNEQFF. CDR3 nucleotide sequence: TGTGCCAGCAGCTTGGTCGCCAGTTACAATGAGCAGTTCTTC. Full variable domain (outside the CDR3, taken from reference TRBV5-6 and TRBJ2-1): DAGVTQSPTHLIKTRGQQVTLRCSPKSGHDTVSWYQQALGQGPQFIFQYYEEEERQRGNFPDRFSGHQFPNYSSELNVNALLLGDSALYLCASSLVASYNEQFFGPGTRLTVL.

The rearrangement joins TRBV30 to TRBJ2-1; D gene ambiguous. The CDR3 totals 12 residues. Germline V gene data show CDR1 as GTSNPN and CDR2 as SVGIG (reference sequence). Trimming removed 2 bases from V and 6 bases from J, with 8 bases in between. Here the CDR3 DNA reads TGTGCCTGGAGTTGGTACGGCAATGAGCAGTTCTTC. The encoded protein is CAWSWYGNEQFF.

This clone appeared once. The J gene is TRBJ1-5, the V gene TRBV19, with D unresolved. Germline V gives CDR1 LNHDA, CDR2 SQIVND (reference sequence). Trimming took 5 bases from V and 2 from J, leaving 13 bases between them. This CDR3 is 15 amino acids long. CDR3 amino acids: CASSGKSWGNQPQHF. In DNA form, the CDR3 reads TGTGCCAGTAGTGGGAAGAGTTGGGGCAATCAGCCCCAGCATTTT.

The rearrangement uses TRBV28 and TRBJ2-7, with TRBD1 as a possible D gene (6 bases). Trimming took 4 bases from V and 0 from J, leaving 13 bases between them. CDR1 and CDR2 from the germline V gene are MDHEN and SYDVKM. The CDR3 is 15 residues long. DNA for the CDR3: TGTGCCAGCAGTTCCCAGGACAGAGCCTCCTACGAGCAGTACTTC. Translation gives CASSSQDRASYEQYF.

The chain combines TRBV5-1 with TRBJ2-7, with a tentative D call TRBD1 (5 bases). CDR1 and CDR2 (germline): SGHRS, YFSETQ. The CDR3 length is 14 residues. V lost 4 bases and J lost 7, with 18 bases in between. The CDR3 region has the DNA TGCGCCAGCAGCCTCAGGGTGTCCATCGATGAGCAGTACTTC. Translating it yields CASSLRVSIDEQYF.

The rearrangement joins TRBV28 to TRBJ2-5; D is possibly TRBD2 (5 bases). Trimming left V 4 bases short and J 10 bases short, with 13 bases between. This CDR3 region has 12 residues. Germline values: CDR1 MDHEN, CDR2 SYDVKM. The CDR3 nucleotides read TGTGCCAGCAGTTCCCCCGGAGGTGGCCAGTACTTC. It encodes CASSSPGGGQYF.

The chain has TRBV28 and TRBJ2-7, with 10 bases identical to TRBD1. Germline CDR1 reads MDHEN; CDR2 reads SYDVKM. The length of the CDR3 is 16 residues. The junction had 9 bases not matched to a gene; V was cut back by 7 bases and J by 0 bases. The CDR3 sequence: CASTGTGDRISYEQYF. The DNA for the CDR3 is TGTGCCAGCACCGGGACAGGGGACCGAATCTCCTACGAGCAGTACTTC.

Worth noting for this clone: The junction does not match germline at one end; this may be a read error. The CDR3 protein is CASTLLAPGFADTHCF. CDR3 sequence (DNA): TGTGCCAGCACTCTCTTGGCCCCGGGGTTCGCAGATACGCACTGTTTT. The chain links TRBV6-6 to TRBJ2-3; D possibly corresponds to TRBD2 (5 bases). This CDR3 region has 16 residues. Per germline, CDR1 MNHNY and CDR2 SVGAGI (reference sequence).

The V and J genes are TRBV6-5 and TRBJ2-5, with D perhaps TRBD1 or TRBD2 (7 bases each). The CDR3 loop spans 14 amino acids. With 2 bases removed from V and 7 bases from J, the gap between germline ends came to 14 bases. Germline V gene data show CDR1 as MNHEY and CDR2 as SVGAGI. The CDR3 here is CASSYGQGGMTQYF. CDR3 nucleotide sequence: TGTGCCAGCAGTTACGGGCAGGGGGGGATGACCCAGTACTTC.

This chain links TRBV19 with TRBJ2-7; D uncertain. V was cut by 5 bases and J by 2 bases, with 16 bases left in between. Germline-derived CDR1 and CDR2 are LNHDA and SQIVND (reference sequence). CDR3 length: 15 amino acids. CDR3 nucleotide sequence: TGTGCCAGTAGTGAGATAGGAGCGACGGCCTACGAGCAGTACTTC. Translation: CASSEIGATAYEQYF.

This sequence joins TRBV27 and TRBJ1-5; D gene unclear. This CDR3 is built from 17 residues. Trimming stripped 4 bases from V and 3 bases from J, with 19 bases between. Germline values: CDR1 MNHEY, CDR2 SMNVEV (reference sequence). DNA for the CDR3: TGTGCCAGCAGTTCGAACCCGCGAATCGGAATCAATCAGCCCCAGCATTTT. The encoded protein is CASSSNPRIGINQPQHF.

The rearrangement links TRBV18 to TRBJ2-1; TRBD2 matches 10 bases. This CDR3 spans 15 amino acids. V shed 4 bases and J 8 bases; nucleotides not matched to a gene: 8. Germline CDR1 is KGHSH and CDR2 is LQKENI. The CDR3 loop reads CASSQTSGNVDEQFF. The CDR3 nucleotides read TGTGCCAGCTCACAAACTAGCGGGAATGTAGATGAGCAGTTCTTC. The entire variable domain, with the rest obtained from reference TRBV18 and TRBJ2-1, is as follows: NAGVMQNPRHLVRRRGQEARLRCSPMKGHSHVYWYRQLPEEGLKFMVYLQKENIIDESGMPKERFSAEFPKEGPSILRIQQVVRGDSAAYFCASSQTSGNVDEQFFGPGTRLTVL.

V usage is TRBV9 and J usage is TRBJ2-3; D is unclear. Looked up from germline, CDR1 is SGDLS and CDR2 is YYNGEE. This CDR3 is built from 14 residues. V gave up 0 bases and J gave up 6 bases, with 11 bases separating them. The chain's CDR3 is CASSVAERDDTQYF. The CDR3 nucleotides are TGTGCCAGCAGCGTAGCTGAGCGTGACGATACGCAGTATTTT. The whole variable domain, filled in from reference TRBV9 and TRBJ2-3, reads DSGVTQTPKHLITATGQRVTLRCSPRSGDLSVYWYQQSLDQGLQFLIQYYNGEERAKGNILERFSAQQFPDLHSELNLSSLELGDSALYFCASSVAERDDTQYFGPGTRLTVL.

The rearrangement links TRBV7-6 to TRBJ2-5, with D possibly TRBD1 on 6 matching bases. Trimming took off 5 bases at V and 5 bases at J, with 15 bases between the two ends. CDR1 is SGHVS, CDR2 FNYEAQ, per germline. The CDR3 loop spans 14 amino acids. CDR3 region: CASSGRQAGETQYF. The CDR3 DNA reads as TGTGCCAGCAGCGGCCGACAGGCAGGCGAGACCCAGTACTTC.

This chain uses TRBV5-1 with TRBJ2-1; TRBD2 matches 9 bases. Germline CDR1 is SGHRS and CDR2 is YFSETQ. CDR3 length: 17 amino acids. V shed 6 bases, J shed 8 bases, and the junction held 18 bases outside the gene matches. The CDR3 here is CASTPTSEGLAGDEQFF. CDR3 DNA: TGCGCCAGCACCCCGACTAGTGAGGGACTAGCCGGCGATGAGCAGTTCTTC. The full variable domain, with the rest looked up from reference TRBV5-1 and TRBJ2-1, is KAGVTQTPRYLIKTRGQQVTLSCSPISGHRSVSWYQQTPGQGLQFLFEYFSETQRNKGNFPGRFSGRQFSNSRSEMNVSTLELGDSALYLCASTPTSEGLAGDEQFFGPGTRLTVL.

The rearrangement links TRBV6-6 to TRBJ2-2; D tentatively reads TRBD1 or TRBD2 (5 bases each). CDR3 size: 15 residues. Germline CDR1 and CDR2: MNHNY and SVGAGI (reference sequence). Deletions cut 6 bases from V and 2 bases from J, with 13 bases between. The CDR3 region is CASSNSGTNTGELFF. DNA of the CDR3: TGTGCCAGCAGCAACTCCGGGACCAACACCGGGGAGCTGTTTTTT.

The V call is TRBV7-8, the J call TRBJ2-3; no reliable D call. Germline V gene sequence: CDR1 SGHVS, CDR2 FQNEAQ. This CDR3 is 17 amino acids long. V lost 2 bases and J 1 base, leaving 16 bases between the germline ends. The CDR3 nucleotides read TGTGCCAGCAGCTTACTGACTGCCACGACGGGCACAGATACGCAGTATTTT. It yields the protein CASSLLTATTGTDTQYF. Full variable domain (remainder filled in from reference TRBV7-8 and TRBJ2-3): GAGVSQSPRYKVAKRGQDVALRCDPISGHVSLFWYQQALGQGPEFLTYFQNEAQLDKSGLPSDRFFAERPEGSVSTLKIQRTQQEDSAVYLCASSLLTATTGTDTQYFGPGTRLTVL.

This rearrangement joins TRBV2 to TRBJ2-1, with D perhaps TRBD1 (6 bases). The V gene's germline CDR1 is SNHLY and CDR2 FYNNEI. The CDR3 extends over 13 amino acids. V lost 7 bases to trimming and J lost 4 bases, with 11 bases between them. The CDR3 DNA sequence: TGTGCCAGCAATGGCAGGGGTTACAATGAGCAGTTCTTC. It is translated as CASNGRGYNEQFF.

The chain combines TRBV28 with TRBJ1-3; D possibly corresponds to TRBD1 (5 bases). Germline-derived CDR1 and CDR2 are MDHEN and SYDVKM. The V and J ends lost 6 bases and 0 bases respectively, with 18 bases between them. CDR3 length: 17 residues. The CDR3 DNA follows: TGTGCCAGCAGCTCCCCACTCGGCGGGGGCTCTGGAAACACCATATATTTT. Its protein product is CASSSPLGGGSGNTIYF.

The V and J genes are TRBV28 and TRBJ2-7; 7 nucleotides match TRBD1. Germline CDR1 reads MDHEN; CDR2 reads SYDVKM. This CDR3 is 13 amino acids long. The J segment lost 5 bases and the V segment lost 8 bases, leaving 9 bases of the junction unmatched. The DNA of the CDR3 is TGTGCCAGCCGGGGAACAGGGGCCCACGAGCAGTACTTC. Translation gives CASRGTGAHEQYF.

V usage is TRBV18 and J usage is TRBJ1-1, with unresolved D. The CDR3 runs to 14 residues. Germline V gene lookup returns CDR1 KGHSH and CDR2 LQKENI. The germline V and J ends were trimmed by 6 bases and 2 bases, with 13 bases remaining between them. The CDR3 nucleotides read TGTGCCAGCTCCCCGGGTAGGTTAAACACTGAAGCTTTCTTT. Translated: CASSPGRLNTEAFF.

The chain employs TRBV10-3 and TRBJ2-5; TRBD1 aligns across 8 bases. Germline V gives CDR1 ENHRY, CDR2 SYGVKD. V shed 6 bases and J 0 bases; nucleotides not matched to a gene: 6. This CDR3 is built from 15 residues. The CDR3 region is CAISPQGDHQETQYF. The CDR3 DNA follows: TGTGCCATCAGCCCACAGGGGGACCACCAAGAGACCCAGTACTTC.

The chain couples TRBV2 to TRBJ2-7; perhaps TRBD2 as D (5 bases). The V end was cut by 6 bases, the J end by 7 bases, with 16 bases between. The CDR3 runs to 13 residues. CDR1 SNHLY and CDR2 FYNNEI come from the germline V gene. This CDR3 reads CASSTRGEGEQYF. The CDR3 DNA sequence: TGTGCCAGCAGCACCCGAGGAGAGGGTGAGCAGTACTTC.